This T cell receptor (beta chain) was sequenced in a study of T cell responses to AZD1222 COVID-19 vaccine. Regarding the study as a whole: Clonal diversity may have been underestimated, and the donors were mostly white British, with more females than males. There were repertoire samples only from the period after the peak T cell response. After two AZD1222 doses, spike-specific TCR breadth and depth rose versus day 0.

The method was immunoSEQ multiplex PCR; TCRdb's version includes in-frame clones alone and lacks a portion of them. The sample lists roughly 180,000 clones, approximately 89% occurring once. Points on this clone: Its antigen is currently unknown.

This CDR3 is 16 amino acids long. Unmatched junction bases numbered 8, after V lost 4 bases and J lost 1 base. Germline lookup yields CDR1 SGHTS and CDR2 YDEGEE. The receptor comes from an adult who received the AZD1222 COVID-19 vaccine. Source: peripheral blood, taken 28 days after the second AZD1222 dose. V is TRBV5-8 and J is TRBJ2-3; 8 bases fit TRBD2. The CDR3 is CASSRGGDARTDTQYF. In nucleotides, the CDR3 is TGTGCCAGCAGCCGGGGGGGGGACGCACGCACAGATACGCAGTATTTT.